This TCR beta chain was identified in a study of T-cell memory formation after mild COVID-19. This CDR3 spans 17 amino acids. Germline V gene lookup returns CDR1 ENHRY and CDR2 SYGVKD. Trimming removed 3 bases from V and 1 base from J, with 18 bases in between. Points from the study as a whole: Researchers could not confirm that second-wave clones peaking on day 37 targeted SARS-CoV-2.

TCRdb reanalysed the 5' RACE reads using MiXCR and keeps one entry per CDR3 protein. In the table there are about 250,000 distinct CDR3 sequences, over 15% of which are singletons. Regarding this clonotype: The antigen remains undetermined.

This chain uses TRBV10-3 with TRBJ1-1; perhaps TRBD1 as D (5 bases). Source material: PBMCs or a T cell subset sorted from them (not recorded which). The receptor was derived from an adult woman who had mild COVID-19 (a few samples of this study predate the infection). Cell type and time point are not known. For the CDR3, the DNA is TGTGCCATCAGTGACGGGGCAGGCAACATACCGAACACTGAAGCTTTCTTT. This encodes CAISDGAGNIPNTEAFF.